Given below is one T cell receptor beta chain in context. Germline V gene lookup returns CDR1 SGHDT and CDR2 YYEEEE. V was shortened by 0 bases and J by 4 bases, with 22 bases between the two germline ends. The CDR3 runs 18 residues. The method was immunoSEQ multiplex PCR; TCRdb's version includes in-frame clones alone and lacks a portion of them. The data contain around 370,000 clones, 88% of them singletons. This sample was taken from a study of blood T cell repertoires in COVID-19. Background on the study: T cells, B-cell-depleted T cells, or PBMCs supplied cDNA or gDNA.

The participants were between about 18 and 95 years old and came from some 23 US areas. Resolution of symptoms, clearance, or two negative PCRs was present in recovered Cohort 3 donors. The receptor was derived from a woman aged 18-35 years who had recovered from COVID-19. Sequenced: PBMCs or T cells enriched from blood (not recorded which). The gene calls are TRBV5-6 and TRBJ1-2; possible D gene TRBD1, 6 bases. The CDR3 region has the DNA TGTGCCAGCAGCTTGGCATCATCCCTGGGACACTCTCCCTATGGCTACACCTTC. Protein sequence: CASSLASSLGHSPYGYTF.